Listed below are T cell receptor beta chains from one sample, sequenced in a study of human T cells and chemical hapten exposure. TCRdb re-called the RACE reads with MiXCR, one entry per CDR3 protein. Of more than 80,000 distinct CDR3 sequences listed, more than 10% were seen once; the top ten hold approximately 3.4%. Material: whole blood, obtained in connection with sensitization to the hapten diphenylcyclopropenone (DPC). The receptor source for this set is an older woman with alopecia areata. Some clones in this sample may be carry-over from other donors' samples. CDR3s include the opening cysteine and the closing phenylalanine or tryptophan. A D gene is named only where the DNA matches it firmly. Rows may omit the clone size; those that give it use once, few, many or a size class.

J	size	D	V	length	CDR3	DNA
TRBJ1-1	few	-	TRBV7-9	13	CASRQAVNTEAFF	TGTGCCAGCAGACAGGCAGTAAACACTGAAGCTTTCTTT
TRBJ1-1	-	-	TRBV7-9	12	CASSLRGTEAFF	TGTGCCAGCAGCTTAAGGGGCACTGAAGCTTTCTTT
TRBJ1-1	many	TRBD1	TRBV18	17	CASSPMVPGQGNTEAFF	TGTGCCAGCTCACCAATGGTGCCGGGACAGGGGAACACTGAAGCTTTCTTT
TRBJ2-5	-	TRBD2	TRBV3-1	12	CASREAKETQYF	TGTGCCAGCCGGGAGGCTAAAGAGACCCAGTACTTC
TRBJ1-1	many	-	TRBV4-2	14	CASSQESRNTEAFF	TGTGCCAGCAGCCAAGAGAGCAGGAACACTGAAGCTTTCTTT
TRBJ1-1	many	-	TRBV14	13	CASSQSTNTEAFF	TGTGCCAGCAGCCAATCCACGAACACTGAAGCTTTCTTT
TRBJ2-6	many	-	TRBV2	14	CASTSSPGANVLTF	TGTGCCAGCACAAGTTCACCTGGGGCCAACGTCCTGACTTTC
TRBJ1-1	many	-	TRBV18	15	CASSPLEGIDTEAFF	TGTGCCAGCTCACCACTGGAAGGAATCGACACTGAAGCTTTCTTT
TRBJ2-2	-	TRBD2	TRBV5-1	19	CASSPAGTSGPGAAGELFF	TGCGCCAGCAGCCCGGCCGGGACTAGCGGGCCCGGAGCGGCCGGGGAGCTGTTTTTT
TRBJ1-6	-	-	TRBV27	16	CASSLVGSLPYSPLHF	TGTGCCAGCAGTTTAGTCGGGTCCCTCCCTTACTCACCCCTCCACTTT
TRBJ2-3	few	-	TRBV6-1	13	CASRPLASDTQYF	TGTGCCAGCAGACCCCTAGCCTCAGATACGCAGTATTTT
TRBJ2-2	many	TRBD1	TRBV7-6	15	CASSLNLPGGGELFF	TGTGCCAGCAGCTTGAACCTCCCAGGGGGTGGGGAGCTGTTTTTT
TRBJ2-5	-	-	TRBV2	15	CASSEEGLRQETQYF	TGTGCCAGCAGTGAAGAGGGGTTGAGGCAAGAGACCCAGTACTTC
TRBJ2-3	few	-	TRBV11-2	13	CASSLEITDTQYF	TGTGCCAGCAGCTTAGAAATCACAGATACGCAGTATTTT
TRBJ1-2	many	-	TRBV20-1	15	CSARDPRELLYGYTF	TGCAGTGCTAGAGATCCGCGAGAACTATTGTATGGCTACACCTTC
TRBJ1-1	many	TRBD1	TRBV24-1	13	CATTGGEGTEAFF	TGTGCCACGACAGGGGGCGAGGGAACTGAAGCTTTCTTT
TRBJ1-3	many	-	TRBV7-3	17	CASSPGPPGTDGNTIYF	TGTGCCAGCAGCCCCGGGCCACCGGGTACTGATGGAAACACCATATATTTT
TRBJ2-1	-	TRBD2	TRBV12-3/TRBV12-4	16	CASRAWTSGISREQFF	TGTGCCAGCAGGGCTTGGACTAGCGGGATCTCCCGTGAGCAGTTCTTC